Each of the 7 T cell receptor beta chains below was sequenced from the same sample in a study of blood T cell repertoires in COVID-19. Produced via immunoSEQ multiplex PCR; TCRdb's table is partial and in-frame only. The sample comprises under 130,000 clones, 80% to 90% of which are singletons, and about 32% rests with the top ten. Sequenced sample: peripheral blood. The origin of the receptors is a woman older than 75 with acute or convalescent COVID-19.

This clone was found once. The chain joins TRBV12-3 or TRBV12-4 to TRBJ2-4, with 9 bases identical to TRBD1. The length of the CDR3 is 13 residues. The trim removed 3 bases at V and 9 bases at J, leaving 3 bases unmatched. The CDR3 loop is CASSFDRGSIQYF. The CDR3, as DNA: TGTGCCAGCAGTTTTGACAGGGGGAGCATTCAGTACTTC.

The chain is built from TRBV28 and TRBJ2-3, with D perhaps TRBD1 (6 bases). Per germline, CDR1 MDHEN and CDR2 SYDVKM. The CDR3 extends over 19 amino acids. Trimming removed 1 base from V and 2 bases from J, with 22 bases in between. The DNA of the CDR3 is TGTGCCAGCAGTTTATCCCAAAGCCAGACAGGTTTTTTCACAGATACGCAGTATTTT. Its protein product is CASSLSQSQTGFFTDTQYF.

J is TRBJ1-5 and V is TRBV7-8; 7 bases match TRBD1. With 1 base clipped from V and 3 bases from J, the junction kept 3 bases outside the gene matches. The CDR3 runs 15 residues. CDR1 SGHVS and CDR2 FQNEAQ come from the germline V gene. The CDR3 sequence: CASSLEDRPNQPQHF. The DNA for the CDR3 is TGTGCCAGCAGCTTAGAGGACAGGCCCAATCAGCCCCAGCATTTT.

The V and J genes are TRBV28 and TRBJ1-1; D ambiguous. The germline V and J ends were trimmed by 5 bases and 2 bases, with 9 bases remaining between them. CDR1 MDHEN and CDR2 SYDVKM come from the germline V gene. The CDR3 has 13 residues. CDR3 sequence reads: CASSIPLNTEAFF. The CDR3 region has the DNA TGTGCCAGCAGTATACCACTAAACACTGAAGCTTTCTTT.

CDR3 residues: CASSQVWRGGAREQYF. Here the CDR3 DNA reads TGCGCCAGCAGCCAAGTTTGGCGCGGGGGGGCTCGGGAGCAGTACTTC. The chain combines TRBV4-3 with TRBJ2-7, with 9 bases matching TRBD2. Germline V gene sequence: CDR1 LGHNA, CDR2 YSLEER. This CDR3 contains 16 residues. V was clipped by 1 base and J by 7 bases; unmatched bases: 11.

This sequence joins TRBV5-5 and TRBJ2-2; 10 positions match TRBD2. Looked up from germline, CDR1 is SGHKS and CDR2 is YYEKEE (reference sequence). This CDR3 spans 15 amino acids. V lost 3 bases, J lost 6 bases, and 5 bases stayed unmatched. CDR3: CASSSRTSGPGELFF. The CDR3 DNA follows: TGTGCCAGCAGCTCGCGGACTAGCGGACCCGGGGAGCTGTTTTTT.

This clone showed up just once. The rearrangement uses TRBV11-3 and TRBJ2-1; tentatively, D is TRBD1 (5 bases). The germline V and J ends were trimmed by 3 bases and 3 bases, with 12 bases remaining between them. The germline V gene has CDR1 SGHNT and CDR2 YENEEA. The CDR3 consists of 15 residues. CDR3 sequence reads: CASSLGQGDYNEQFF. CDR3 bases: TGTGCCAGCAGCTTGGGTCAGGGCGACTACAATGAGCAGTTCTTC.